This T cell receptor beta chain was captured by sequencing in a study of graft-versus-host responses after intestinal transplantation. Study details: Recipients received multivisceral, liver-intestinal, or isolated intestinal transplants. Each recipient received anti-thymocyte globulin induction, then tacrolimus and steroids for 3 to 4 years.

Profiled with immunoSEQ multiplex PCR; TCRdb holds only in-frame clones, not every one. The profile shows about 71,000 clones, 90% of them singletons. V lost 1 base and J 0 bases, leaving 16 bases between the germline ends. From germline, CDR1 is MGHRA and CDR2 YSYEKL. The CDR3 is 18 residues long. Points on this clone: Its antigen remains unidentified.

The receptor comes from a human donor who received an intestinal transplant. The specimen was unstimulated CD8+ T cells sorted from spleen or lymph node cells, collected before intestinal transplant. The chain is built from TRBV4-1 and TRBJ2-1; D might be TRBD2 (7 bases). This chain's CDR3 is CASSQASGGASSYNEQFF. The CDR3 nucleotides are TGCGCCAGCAGCCAAGCTTCTGGGGGGGCGAGCTCCTACAATGAGCAGTTCTTC.